This T cell receptor beta chain was identified during a study of blood T cell repertoires in COVID-19. Overall study context: COVID-19 samples from acute and convalescent phases originated in the United States, Italy and Spain.

This CDR3 contains 18 residues. V was pared by 2 bases and J by 3 bases, with 12 bases of the junction left unmatched. Germline loops: CDR1 SGHKS, CDR2 YYEKEE (reference sequence). Profiled with immunoSEQ multiplex PCR; TCRdb holds only in-frame clones, not every one. The sample carries about 500,000 clones, about nine tenths recorded once. What was sequenced was PBMCs or T cells enriched from blood (not recorded which). The chain links TRBV5-5 to TRBJ2-2; 8 nucleotides agree with TRBD1. The receptor comes from a woman aged 18-29 years who had recovered from COVID-19. The CDR3 DNA reads TGTGCCAGCAGCTTTATACCAGGGGGCGCCGGGGACACCGGGGAGCTGTTTTTT. This sequence encodes CASSFIPGGAGDTGELFF.